The T cell receptor beta chain described here comes from a study of human T cells and chemical hapten exposure. Documented time point: patch test 2, 6 weeks after DPC sensitization. Stated treatment: therapeutic diphenylcyclopropenone sensitization with weekly scalp DPC. Drawing of blood took place ahead of applying each patch test. TCRdb reprocessed the RACE reads via MiXCR and lists one record per CDR3 protein. The data show more than 85,000 distinct CDR3 sequences, approximately 10% seen once. This clonotype was seen a few times. The CDR3 contains 14 residues. V was cut by 4 bases and J by 0 bases, with 10 bases left in between. Looked up from germline, CDR1 is SQVTM and CDR2 is ANQGSEA.

The chain carries TRBV29-1 and TRBJ2-1; D is unresolved. The receptor comes from a man aged 35-49 years with alopecia areata. Some clones in this sample may be carry-over from other donors' samples. This specimen was whole blood, taken in connection with sensitization to the hapten diphenylcyclopropenone (DPC). The CDR3 sequence is CSVGVDPSYNEQFF. The CDR3, as DNA: TGCAGCGTTGGAGTGGATCCCTCCTACAATGAGCAGTTCTTC.